These 31 T cell receptor beta chains were all obtained from the same sample, sequenced in a study of cytomegalovirus exposure and HLA in healthy donors. Researchers ran the PCR with 60 Vbeta and 13 Jbeta primers. Generated by immunoSEQ multiplex PCR, the TCRdb table keeps only in-frame clones and is missing some. The sample holds around 300,000 clones, roughly two thirds seen once. The sequenced sample was PBMCs. The receptors come from a female donor in good health and CMV-seronegative.

This chain connects TRBV5-1 to TRBJ2-5; 10 bases line up with TRBD2. This CDR3 is built from 16 residues. Germline V lookup: CDR1 SGHRS, CDR2 YFSETQ. Trimming at V came to 7 bases and at J to 5 bases, leaving 14 bases not matched to a gene. CDR3 sequence reads: CASGPGASGSRETQYF. For the CDR3, the DNA is TGCGCCAGCGGGCCCGGTGCTAGCGGGAGCCGGGAGACCCAGTACTTC. Based on the CDR3 plus reference TRBV5-1 and TRBJ2-5, the full variable domain is KAGVTQTPRYLIKTRGQQVTLSCSPISGHRSVSWYQQTPGQGLQFLFEYFSETQRNKGNFPGRFSGRQFSNSRSEMNVSTLELGDSALYLCASGPGASGSRETQYFGPGTRLLVL.

The genes are TRBV5-1 and TRBJ2-7, with a possible D match to TRBD1 (6 bases). Germline V CDR1 and CDR2: SGHRS, YFSETQ. The V end was cut by 0 bases, the J end by 2 bases, with 12 bases between. The CDR3 spans 15 residues. CDR3 protein: CASSLGQATAYEQYF. CDR3 DNA sequence: TGCGCCAGCAGCTTGGGACAGGCGACTGCCTACGAGCAGTACTTC.

J is TRBJ2-1 and V is TRBV19; TRBD2 matches at 14 bases. This CDR3 region has 20 residues. Trimming at V came to 0 bases and at J to 1 base, leaving 8 bases not matched to a gene. Looked up from germline, CDR1 is LNHDA and CDR2 is SQIVND (reference sequence). The CDR3 is CASSIDLLGLAGESYNEQFF. CDR3 in DNA: TGTGCCAGTAGTATAGATCTATTGGGACTAGCGGGAGAATCCTACAATGAGCAGTTCTTC. The full variable domain, with the rest looked up from reference TRBV19 and TRBJ2-1, is DGGITQSPKYLFRKEGQNVTLSCEQNLNHDAMYWYRQDPGQGLRLIYYSQIVNDFQKGDIAEGYSVSREKKESFPLTVTSAQKNPTAFYLCASSIDLLGLAGESYNEQFFGPGTRLTVL.

This clone was counted a few times. This chain connects TRBV6-5 to TRBJ2-1; TRBD1 aligns across 9 bases. Losses at the gene ends were 2 bases for V and 14 bases for J; bases not matched to a gene: 13. From germline, CDR1 is MNHEY and CDR2 SVGAGI. The CDR3 extends over 15 amino acids. The CDR3 bases are TGTGCCAGCAGTTACAGGGGACAGGGTGCTTGGGTGGAGTTCTTC. Amino acid sequence: CASSYRGQGAWVEFF.

The chain combines TRBV7-9 with TRBJ2-3, with D uncertain. Deletions cut 2 bases from V and 2 bases from J, with 5 bases between. This CDR3 has 13 residues. Germline V lookup: CDR1 SEHNR, CDR2 FQNEAQ (reference sequence). CDR3 nucleotide sequence: TGTGCCAGCAGCTTACCGGTCACAGATACGCAGTATTTT. Its protein product is CASSLPVTDTQYF.

The V call is TRBV28, the J call TRBJ1-1; 8 bases line up with TRBD1. This CDR3 is 14 amino acids long. Germline values: CDR1 MDHEN, CDR2 SYDVKM. V lost 6 bases to trimming and J lost 11 bases; unmatched junction nucleotides: 14. This CDR3 is CASSFVPGQAQAFF. The DNA for the CDR3 is TGTGCCAGCAGCTTTGTCCCGGGACAGGCCCAGGCTTTCTTT.

CDR3 nucleotides: TGTGCCAGCAGCCGCCGGGTTACCCTAGGGGGGCAGTTCTTC. Translation: CASSRRVTLGGQFF. The chain uses TRBV5-6 and TRBJ2-1; D perhaps matches TRBD1 (6 bases). Germline V gives CDR1 SGHDT, CDR2 YYEEEE. Trimming removed 4 bases at V and 12 bases at J, with 20 bases between. This CDR3 spans 14 amino acids.

In regard to this clone: One end of the junction fails to match germline, which may point to a read error. Other DNA sequences from this sample encode an identical CDR3 as well. The V call is TRBV4-2, the J call TRBJ2-2; 11 bases line up with TRBD2. The germline V gene encodes CDR1 LGHNA and CDR2 YNFKEQ. This CDR3 has 18 residues. The CDR3: CASSQDLAGGPLTGELFF. Here the CDR3 DNA reads TGTGCCAGCAGCCAAGATCTAGCGGGAGGCCCACTCACCGGGGAGCTGTTTTTC.

The J gene is TRBJ2-7, the V gene TRBV25-1, with D perhaps matching TRBD1 (6 bases). The germline V gene encodes CDR1 MGHDK and CDR2 SYGVNS. The CDR3 contains 15 residues. V was cut by 2 bases and J by 2 bases, with 13 bases left in between. The CDR3 loop is CASSETQGKTYEQYF. CDR3 nucleotide sequence: TGTGCCAGCAGTGAAACACAGGGTAAGACCTACGAGCAGTACTTC.

The CDR3 is CASSVGLNNEQFF. For the CDR3, the DNA is TGTGCCAGCAGCGTAGGGCTGAACAATGAGCAGTTCTTC. The rearrangement uses TRBV9 and TRBJ2-1; no clear D. Trimming removed 0 bases at V and 5 bases at J, with 6 bases between. Germline lookup yields CDR1 SGDLS and CDR2 YYNGEE. The CDR3 consists of 13 residues.

The chain is built from TRBV9 and TRBJ1-4; weak D call: TRBD1 (5 bases). The CDR3 runs 15 residues. Germline V gives CDR1 SGDLS, CDR2 YYNGEE. Trimming took 3 bases from V and 2 from J, leaving 11 bases between them. The CDR3 DNA is TGTGCCAGCAGCGAAGGACAAGATACTAATGAAAAACTGTTTTTT. This sequence encodes CASSEGQDTNEKLFF.

This clone appeared once. This chain links TRBV2 with TRBJ1-4; the match to TRBD1 covers 8 bases. The ends lost 5 bases at V and 7 bases at J; junction bases unmatched: 6. CDR1 and CDR2 from the germline V gene are SNHLY and FYNNEI. This CDR3 comprises 14 residues. The CDR3 coding sequence is TGTGCCAGCAGTCGGGACAGGTCCTCTGAAAAACTGTTTTTT. Residues: CASSRDRSSEKLFF.

J is TRBJ1-4 and V is TRBV7-9; 7 nucleotides match TRBD1. Unmatched junction bases numbered 12, after V lost 5 bases and J lost 6 bases. Germline lookup yields CDR1 SEHNR and CDR2 FQNEAQ (reference sequence). This CDR3 comprises 16 residues. CDR3: CASSGRGTGEDEKLFF. CDR3 in DNA: TGTGCCAGCAGCGGCCGCGGTACAGGGGAAGATGAAAAACTGTTTTTT.

This clone showed up just once. The chain couples TRBV9 to TRBJ2-7; D is perhaps TRBD2 (5 bases). Germline loops: CDR1 SGDLS, CDR2 YYNGEE. Trimming removed 0 bases from V and 6 bases from J, with 10 bases in between. The CDR3 sequence is 13 residues long. Here the CDR3 reads CASSVGVGVEQYF. The CDR3 nucleotides read TGTGCCAGCAGCGTAGGGGTGGGAGTCGAGCAGTACTTC. Complete variable domain (other parts from reference TRBV9 and TRBJ2-7): DSGVTQTPKHLITATGQRVTLRCSPRSGDLSVYWYQQSLDQGLQFLIQYYNGEERAKGNILERFSAQQFPDLHSELNLSSLELGDSALYFCASSVGVGVEQYFGPGTRLTVT.

This chain uses TRBV20-1 with TRBJ2-5; D might be TRBD2 (6 bases). TRBJ2-7 matches the DNA end more closely, so the J call is doubtful. CDR3 length: 11 amino acids. Germline V CDR1 and CDR2: DFQATT, SNEGSKA (reference sequence). CDR3 nucleotides: TGCAGTGCTAGGGAGGGCCACGAGCAGTACTTC. Its protein is CSAREGHEQYF.

The J gene is TRBJ1-1, the V gene TRBV27, with a weak D call TRBD1 (5 bases). Per the germline V gene, CDR1 is MNHEY and CDR2 is SMNVEV (reference sequence). V dropped 5 bases and J dropped 4 bases, with 14 bases sitting between them. The CDR3 runs 14 residues. The chain's CDR3 is CASSPVGGSTEAFF. In nucleotides, the CDR3 is TGTGCCAGCAGTCCCGTCGGGGGGAGCACTGAAGCTTTCTTT.

This clone turned up a few times. The chain combines TRBV29-1 with TRBJ2-7; TRBD1 matches 11 bases. CDR3 length: 13 residues. Trimming cost V 7 bases and J 4 bases; bases outside gene matches: 6. Germline assignment: CDR1 SQVTM and CDR2 ANQGSEA. The CDR3 spells CSEGTGGGYEQYF. CDR3 DNA: TGCAGCGAAGGGACAGGGGGAGGATACGAGCAGTACTTC.

The chain joins TRBV11-2 to TRBJ2-7, with no clear D. The CDR3 has 15 amino acids. V lost 5 bases and J lost 0, with 14 bases in between. The V gene's germline CDR1 is SGHAT and CDR2 FQNNGV. CDR3 in DNA: TGTGCCAGCAGCGATATAACTCGTAGCTCCTACGAGCAGTACTTC. The encoded protein is CASSDITRSSYEQYF.

V and J are TRBV5-1 and TRBJ2-7; 11 bases are a match to TRBD1. CDR3 size: 15 residues. CDR1 is SGHRS and CDR2 is YFSETQ in the germline V gene. J lost 8 bases, V lost 3 bases, and 10 bases had no gene match. This chain's CDR3 is CASSSRPGQGDQQYF. As DNA, the CDR3 is TGCGCCAGCAGCTCGCGGCCGGGACAGGGGGACCAGCAGTACTTC.

The chain has TRBV7-8 and TRBJ1-1, with 8 bases matching TRBD1. Germline-derived CDR1 and CDR2 are SGHVS and FQNEAQ. V lost 1 base to trimming and J lost 5 bases; unmatched junction nucleotides: 6. The CDR3 has 15 amino acids. CDR3 nucleotides: TGTGCCAGCAGCTTAGACCGGACAGGGACTACTGAAGCTTTCTTT. Translation gives CASSLDRTGTTEAFF.

The rearrangement uses TRBV7-9 and TRBJ2-5; D perhaps matches TRBD2 (5 bases). The V gene's germline CDR1 is SEHNR and CDR2 FQNEAQ (reference sequence). V was shortened by 7 bases and J by 0 bases, with 12 bases between the two germline ends. CDR3 length: 14 amino acids. CDR3: CASTLDLNQETQYF. The CDR3 nucleotides read TGTGCCAGCACCTTGGACTTAAACCAAGAGACCCAGTACTTC.

CDR3 loop: CASSLVPAEPQHF. As DNA, the CDR3 is TGTGCCAGCAGCTTGGTACCCGCGGAGCCCCAGCATTTT. The genes are TRBV5-4 and TRBJ1-5; D remains unclear. The CDR3 runs to 13 residues. V lost 0 bases and J lost 8, with 9 bases in between. Germline V gives CDR1 SGHNT, CDR2 YYREEE (reference sequence). The entire variable domain, with the rest obtained from reference TRBV5-4 and TRBJ1-5, is as follows: ETGVTQSPTHLIKTRGQQVTLRCSSQSGHNTVSWYQQALGQGPQFIFQYYREEENGRGNFPPRFSGLQFPNYSSELNVNALELDDSALYLCASSLVPAEPQHFGDGTRLSIL.

This clone was picked up one time. The chain couples TRBV18 to TRBJ1-1; unclear D gene. Germline V gives CDR1 KGHSH, CDR2 LQKENI. This CDR3 is 15 amino acids long. V lost 3 bases to trimming and J lost 1 base, with 12 bases between them. The CDR3 nucleotides read TGTGCCAGCTCACCGCTAGGCATGGCGAACACTGAAGCTTTCTTT. Encoded protein: CASSPLGMANTEAFF.

The genes are TRBV2 and TRBJ1-1, with a possible D match to TRBD1 (5 bases). CDR1 and CDR2 from the germline V gene are SNHLY and FYNNEI. The CDR3 is made up of 12 amino acids. With 4 bases removed from V and 6 bases from J, the gap between germline ends came to 9 bases. The CDR3 spells CASSGRVAEAFF. The CDR3 nucleotides are TGTGCCAGCAGTGGCAGGGTGGCTGAAGCTTTCTTT.

The rearrangement joins TRBV10-3 to TRBJ2-1, with 8 bases matching TRBD1. CDR3 length: 13 residues. CDR1 is ENHRY and CDR2 is SYGVKD in the germline V gene. V was pared by 7 bases and J by 5 bases, with 4 bases of the junction left unmatched. CDR3 loop: CAITSTGDNEQFF. The DNA of the CDR3 is TGTGCCATCACTTCGACAGGGGACAATGAGCAGTTCTTC.

This chain links TRBV15 with TRBJ2-3; D is ambiguous. The CDR3 totals 12 residues. Trimming left V 1 base short and J 4 bases short, with 3 bases between. Germline CDR1 reads LNHNV; CDR2 reads YYDKDF (reference sequence). Written as DNA, the CDR3 is TGTGCCACCAGCAGAGTCTCAGATACGCAGTATTTT. Translated, it gives CATSRVSDTQYF.

This clone appeared a few times. The rearrangement joins TRBV5-4 to TRBJ1-1; the D gene is possibly TRBD1 (5 bases). The CDR3 has 16 amino acids. Germline assignment: CDR1 SGHNT and CDR2 YYREEE (reference sequence). V was trimmed by 1 base and J by 0 bases, leaving 13 bases between them. CDR3 residues: CASSLIGGGLNTEAFF. In DNA form, the CDR3 reads TGTGCCAGCAGCTTGATTGGGGGGGGATTGAACACTGAAGCTTTCTTT.

The chain carries TRBV7-3 and TRBJ2-3; D ambiguous. The germline V and J ends were trimmed by 3 bases and 4 bases, with 11 bases remaining between them. CDR3 size: 14 residues. Germline V CDR1 and CDR2: SGHTA, FQGTGA. This chain's CDR3 is CASSLGSPADTQYF. CDR3 in DNA: TGTGCCAGCAGCTTGGGTAGCCCGGCAGATACGCAGTATTTT.

The genes are TRBV5-1 and TRBJ2-5, with D tentatively TRBD2 (6 bases). CDR1 is SGHRS and CDR2 is YFSETQ in the germline V gene. V was trimmed by 4 bases and J by 5 bases, leaving 15 bases between them. The CDR3 has 14 residues. CDR3 coding DNA: TGCGCCAGCAGCCCAGGAGGGCTTGGGGAGACCCAGTACTTC. Translating gives CASSPGGLGETQYF.

This clone was detected a few times. The genes are TRBV5-4 and TRBJ1-4; D is possibly TRBD1 (6 bases). The CDR3 has 14 residues. CDR1 and CDR2 (germline): SGHNT, YYREEE (reference sequence). V was pared by 4 bases and J by 7 bases, with 14 bases between. This CDR3 reads CASSRQDGFEKLFF. The CDR3 DNA follows: TGTGCCAGCAGCCGACAGGACGGTTTTGAAAAACTGTTTTTT.

This sequence joins TRBV19 and TRBJ1-4; possibly TRBD1 for D (6 bases). Trimming removed 1 base at V and 10 bases at J, with 16 bases between. This CDR3 comprises 15 residues. Germline loops: CDR1 LNHDA, CDR2 SQIVND (reference sequence). The CDR3 bases are TGTGCCAGTAGTATAGGGCCACAAGGGGGTGCAAAACTGTTTTTT. Translated, it gives CASSIGPQGGAKLFF.